A selection of T cell receptor beta chains follows, all from one sample in a study of Graves' ophthalmopathy and Graves' hyperthyroidism. TCRdb recomputed calls from the multiplex PCR reads with MiXCR, one row per CDR3 protein. The sample lists about 620,000 distinct CDR3 sequences, 22% seen once, with approximately 7% in the top ten. The sequenced sample was peripheral blood. Receptors originate from a woman aged 18-29 years with stable Graves' hyperthyroidism. Some clones in this sample may be carry-over from other donors' samples. The CDR3 runs from the conserved cysteine through the conserved F or W. D genes are given only for firm matches. Part of the rows lack a size; the others show once, few, many or a class for expanded clones.

J gene | clone size | V gene | D gene | CDR3 protein | CDR3 DNA
TRBJ1-1 | many | TRBV28 | - | CASSVERRGTEAFF | TGTGCCAGCAGCGTTGAGAGGAGGGGGACTGAAGCTTTCTTT
TRBJ2-5 | few | TRBV20-1 | - | CSAALEETQYF | TGCAGTGCTGCATTGGAGGAGACCCAGTACTTC
TRBJ2-7 | many | TRBV11-3 | TRBD1 | CASSSHPGQLRWGSYEQYF | TGTGCCAGCAGCTCCCACCCGGGACAGCTACGGTGGGGCTCCTACGAGCAGTACTTC
TRBJ1-5 | - | TRBV30 | TRBD1 | CAWGPKDRAGPQHF | TGTGCCTGGGGACCAAAGGACAGGGCCGGCCCCCAGCATTTT
TRBJ1-5 | many | TRBV2 | TRBD1 | CASSDQTGVGQPQHF | TGTGCCAGCAGTGACCAGACAGGGGTGGGTCAGCCCCAGCATTTT
TRBJ1-2 | few | TRBV4-1 | - | CASSQERGGAAPNYGYTF | TGCGCCAGCAGCCAAGAGAGGGGTGGGGCAGCCCCTAACTATGGCTACACCTTC
TRBJ2-4 | many | TRBV6-2/TRBV6-3 | - | CASSYSAELAKNIQYF | TGTGCCAGCAGTTACTCGGCGGAACTAGCCAAAAACATTCAGTACTTC
TRBJ1-5 | - | TRBV28 | - | CASRSAPRTTLLQPQHF | TGTGCCAGCAGATCCGCCCCCAGGACCACTCTTCTTCAGCCCCAGCATTTT
TRBJ2-7 | many | TRBV10-3 | TRBD1 | CAISEGTGHYEQYF | TGTGCCATCAGTGAGGGGACAGGCCACTACGAGCAGTACTTC
TRBJ2-7 | many | TRBV6-5 | - | CASRPGVAPSSYEQYF | TGTGCCAGCAGACCAGGGGTAGCACCCAGTTCCTACGAGCAGTACTTC
TRBJ1-2 | many | TRBV19 | TRBD1 | CASSMAGTENYGYTF | TGTGCCAGTAGTATGGCCGGGACAGAGAACTATGGCTACACCTTC
TRBJ2-7 | few | TRBV3-1 | TRBD2 | CASSQDRGGLVTVRLYEQYF | TGTGCCAGCAGCCAAGATCGCGGGGGACTAGTAACAGTCAGACTCTACGAGCAGTACTTC
TRBJ1-2 | many | TRBV5-1 | TRBD1 | CASSWQGEGYTF | TGCGCCAGCAGCTGGCAGGGGGAGGGCTACACCTTC
TRBJ1-5 | - | TRBV20-1 | - | CSASYIVYQPQHF | TGCAGTGCTTCTTACATCGTCTATCAGCCTCAGCATTTT
TRBJ2-7 | few | TRBV20-1 | TRBD1 | CSVPGQGAYEQYF | TGCAGTGTTCCGGGACAGGGGGCCTACGAGCAGTACTTC
TRBJ2-2 | many | TRBV5-1 | - | CASKLDETGELFF | TGCGCCAGCAAATTGGATGAAACCGGGGAGCTGTTTTTT
TRBJ2-7 | - | TRBV18 | TRBD1 | CASSPGTGANYEQYF | TGTGCCAGCTCACCGGGGACAGGGGCTAACTACGAGCAGTACTTC
TRBJ2-7 | once | TRBV29-1 | TRBD2 | CSVEPLAVASYEQYF | TGCAGCGTTGAACCACTAGCGGTAGCGTCCTACGAGCAGTACTTC
TRBJ1-3 | many | TRBV12-3/TRBV12-4 | TRBD1 | CADRDSNSGNTIYF | TGTGCCGACCGGGACAGCAACTCTGGAAACACCATATATTTT
TRBJ2-6 | many | TRBV12-3/TRBV12-4 | - | CASSLTESGANVLTF | TGTGCCAGCAGTTTAACAGAATCTGGGGCCAACGTCCTGACTTTC
TRBJ1-3 | few | TRBV10-3 | - | CAIAPSSGGFSGNTIYF | TGTGCCATCGCACCATCCTCGGGGGGATTCTCTGGAAACACCATATATTTT
TRBJ1-2 | many | TRBV7-9 | - | CASSAIRTSNYGYTF | TGTGCCAGCAGCGCGATTCGAACTTCTAACTATGGCTACACCTTC
TRBJ1-1 | many | TRBV12-3/TRBV12-4 | - | CASSFPDAEAFF | TGTGCCAGCAGTTTTCCAGATGCTGAAGCTTTCTTT
TRBJ2-7 | many | TRBV6-4 | TRBD1 | CASSYGFGQGSEQYF | TGTGCCAGCAGTTATGGTTTTGGACAGGGTAGCGAGCAGTACTTC
TRBJ2-5 | many | TRBV28 | TRBD1 | CASNLQGAGTQYF | TGTGCCAGCAACTTACAGGGGGCTGGGACCCAGTACTTC
TRBJ2-7 | many | TRBV5-1 | TRBD2 | CASSSGTSGWGLEQYF | TGCGCCAGCAGCTCTGGGACTAGCGGATGGGGGCTCGAGCAGTACTTC
TRBJ1-2 | - | TRBV4-1 | - | CASSQVVLTLNYGYTF | TGCGCCAGCAGCCAAGTAGTGCTTACCCTTAACTATGGCTACACCTTC
TRBJ2-7 | many | TRBV6-1 | TRBD1 | CASRGQGRDYEQYF | TGTGCCAGCCGTGGACAGGGCCGAGACTACGAGCAGTACTTC
TRBJ1-1 | - | TRBV12-3/TRBV12-4 | - | CASSYGGLNTEACF | TGTGCCAGCAGTTATGGGGGTTTGAACACTGAAGCTTGCTTT
TRBJ1-5 | few | TRBV6-5 | - | CASSSGNHQPQHF | TGTGCCAGCAGTTCAGGGAACCATCAGCCCCAGCATTTT
TRBJ2-5 | - | TRBV10-2 | - | CASREGHGEETQYF | TGCGCCAGCAGGGAGGGGCATGGGGAGGAGACCCAGTACTTC
TRBJ2-7 | many | TRBV6-2/TRBV6-3 | - | CASSYSSQVAPLEQYF | TGTGCCAGCAGTTACTCGAGTCAGGTCGCACCGTTAGAGCAGTACTTC
TRBJ1-5 | many | TRBV12-3/TRBV12-4 | - | CASTPGPDGNQPQHF | TGTGCCAGCACCCCGGGCCCGGACGGGAATCAGCCCCAGCATTTT
TRBJ1-5 | - | TRBV7-8 | TRBD1 | CASSPLRAGGLNNQPQHF | TGTGCCAGCAGCCCCCTTCGGGCAGGGGGCCTGAACAATCAGCCCCAGCATTTT
TRBJ1-1 | many | TRBV15 | - | CATSRDRSLNTEAFF | TGTGCCACCAGCAGAGATAGATCATTGAACACTGAAGCTTTCTTT
TRBJ1-2 | - | TRBV7-2 | TRBD1 | CASSTPDRGIYGYTF | TGTGCCAGCAGCACTCCCGACAGGGGGATCTATGGCTACACCTTC
TRBJ1-5 | many | TRBV12-3/TRBV12-4 | TRBD1 | CASTPDRTGTNQPQHF | TGTGCCAGCACCCCTGACAGGACAGGTACTAATCAGCCCCAGCATTTT
TRBJ1-1 | - | TRBV5-1 | TRBD1 | CASSLGGQAATEAFF | TGCGCCAGCAGCTTGGGGGGACAGGCGGCCACTGAAGCTTTCTTT
TRBJ2-2 | - | TRBV24-1 | - | CATQSGTINTGELFF | TGTGCCACGCAGTCCGGGACGATTAACACCGGGGAGCTGTTTTTT
TRBJ1-2 | - | TRBV6-1 | - | CASRANVGGQNYGYTF | TGTGCCAGCAGGGCAAATGTGGGAGGCCAAAACTATGGCTACACCTTC